The 13 T cell receptor beta chains below come from one sample, sequenced in a study of blood T cells in healthy people across ages. Next came a second PCR, run for roughly 6 to 11 cycles, which used a sample-barcoded 5' primer along with a J-beta primer mix. One entry per CDR3 protein results from TCRdb running MiXCR on the 5' RACE reads. The sample has about a million distinct CDR3 sequences, approximately 38% seen once; the top ten hold under 15%. The specimen was blood. The receptors here all came from a man aged 18 to 29 in good health.

The V and J genes are TRBV9 and TRBJ2-3, with a weak D call TRBD1 (6 bases). The V and J ends lost 2 bases and 6 bases respectively, with 13 bases between them. Germline V gene lookup returns CDR1 SGDLS and CDR2 YYNGEE. The CDR3 is 14 residues long. The CDR3 bases are TGTGCCAGCAGCGTGGCACAGGGCCGGGATACGCAGTATTTT. This gives the protein CASSVAQGRDTQYF.

About this clonotype itself: Being one base from a much bigger clone, this may be a read error. The chain is built from TRBV12-3 or TRBV12-4 and TRBJ2-3; tentative D call: TRBD2 (6 bases). The CDR3 is made up of 13 amino acids. V shed 3 bases and J shed 10 bases, with 14 bases lying between them. The CDR3 here is CASSLASADAQYF. CDR3 DNA: TGTGCCAGCAGTTTGGCTAGCGCGGATGCGCAGTATTTT.

This rearrangement joins TRBV20-1 to TRBJ2-1; D is tentatively TRBD1 or TRBD2 (5 bases each). Germline CDR1 reads DFQATT; CDR2 reads SNEGSKA (reference sequence). This CDR3 has 13 amino acids. V was clipped by 6 bases and J by 1 base, with 10 bases between them. The chain's CDR3 is CSATGQSYNEQFF. As DNA, the CDR3 is TGCAGTGCGACGGGGCAGTCCTACAATGAGCAGTTCTTC.

The chain combines TRBV29-1 with TRBJ1-2; 11 bases line up with TRBD1. This CDR3 is built from 13 residues. The J segment lost 6 bases and the V segment lost 4 bases, leaving 4 bases of the junction unmatched. Germline V gene sequence: CDR1 SQVTM, CDR2 ANQGSEA. The DNA of the CDR3 is TGCAGCGTTGTCGGACAGGGGGCTAATGGCTACACCTTC. Encoded protein: CSVVGQGANGYTF.

This chain joins TRBV7-9 and TRBJ1-1; D remains unclear. The ends were cut back, 1 base at V and 4 bases at J, with 13 bases in the middle. Germline loops: CDR1 SEHNR, CDR2 FQNEAQ (reference sequence). This CDR3 spans 15 amino acids. The CDR3 nucleotides read TGTGCCAGCAGCTTAGGTGGGAGATGGGGCACTGAAGCTTTCTTT. The encoded protein is CASSLGGRWGTEAFF.

The chain combines TRBV12-3 or TRBV12-4 with TRBJ1-2; D gene uncertain. The CDR3 covers 12 residues. Trimming took 2 bases from V and 6 from J, leaving 7 bases between them. The CDR3 here is CASSLRRNGYTF. As DNA, the CDR3 is TGTGCCAGCAGTTTACGACGCAATGGCTACACCTTC.

The table lists this clonotype with a few counts. The chain combines TRBV5-1 with TRBJ2-3, with D tentatively TRBD1 (5 bases). Germline-derived CDR1 and CDR2 are SGHRS and YFSETQ. This CDR3 comprises 15 residues. V was trimmed by 2 bases and J by 2 bases, leaving 12 bases between them. CDR3 sequence: CASSFADIATDTQYF. The CDR3 DNA sequence: TGCGCCAGCAGCTTTGCGGACATCGCCACAGATACGCAGTATTTT.

The chain couples TRBV27 to TRBJ2-5, with 7 nucleotides matching TRBD2. The CDR3 length is 17 residues. The trim removed 5 bases at V and 11 bases at J, leaving 23 bases unmatched. Germline V gene data show CDR1 as MNHEY and CDR2 as SMNVEV (reference sequence). CDR3: CASSPSKGREVGAEQYF. The DNA of the CDR3 is TGTGCCAGCAGTCCCTCGAAGGGACGGGAGGTCGGCGCTGAGCAGTACTTC.

J is TRBJ2-7 and V is TRBV27; TRBD1 agrees at 7 bases. The CDR3 runs 15 residues. J was trimmed by 2 bases and V by 5 bases; bases with no gene match: 9. In germline, CDR1 is MNHEY, CDR2 SMNVEV (reference sequence). CDR3 sequence reads: CASSPRGQWAYEQYF. The CDR3 DNA reads as TGTGCCAGCAGTCCGAGGGGACAGTGGGCCTACGAGCAGTACTTC.

This clonotype has a handful of counts. The chain links TRBV27 to TRBJ2-5; 7 nucleotides line up with TRBD1. Germline V gene data show CDR1 as MNHEY and CDR2 as SMNVEV (reference sequence). Trimming took 5 bases from V and 5 from J; bases not matched to a gene: 8. There are 14 residues in the CDR3. The CDR3 nucleotides read TGTGCCAGCAGTAGGACAGGTCTTTCGGAGACCCAGTACTTC. It is translated as CASSRTGLSETQYF.

J is TRBJ1-2 and V is TRBV7-8, with D possibly being TRBD1 (5 bases). The CDR3 contains 13 residues. Trimming pared 7 bases from V and 4 bases from J, leaving 13 bases between. Germline CDR1 is SGHVS and CDR2 is FQNEAQ. The CDR3, as DNA: TGTGCCAGCACCCCTGGGGGAGCCTATGGCTACACCTTC. This sequence encodes CASTPGGAYGYTF.

This clonotype has more than one count but fewer than ten. The chain uses TRBV20-1 and TRBJ2-4; D might be TRBD2 (5 bases). The germline gives CDR1 DFQATT, CDR2 SNEGSKA (reference sequence). V was pared by 0 bases and J by 3 bases, with 15 bases between. This CDR3 spans 16 amino acids. The CDR3, as DNA: TGCAGTGCTAGAGATCGTCCCAGAGGAGGCAAAAACATTCAGTACTTC. Translating it yields CSARDRPRGGKNIQYF.

In this sample, this clonotype turned up a few times. This chain connects TRBV9 to TRBJ1-1; D gene unclear. CDR1 is SGDLS and CDR2 is YYNGEE in the germline V gene. Deletions cut 4 bases from V and 6 bases from J, with 13 bases between. This CDR3 is 13 amino acids long. The CDR3 sequence: CASSPGLKPEAFF. The CDR3 DNA follows: TGTGCCAGCAGCCCGGGCCTGAAACCTGAAGCTTTCTTT.